Following are 27 T cell receptor beta chains from one sample sequenced in a study of blood T cell repertoires in COVID-19. Only in-frame clones appear in the TCRdb table, and some are missing; sequencing was by immunoSEQ multiplex PCR. The data hold around 250,000 clones, with 86% observed a single time. The specimen was peripheral blood. The receptors originated from a man in his forties with active or convalescent COVID-19.

This rearrangement joins TRBV4-1 to TRBJ1-6, with unresolved D. The germline V gene has CDR1 MGHRA and CDR2 YSYEKL. Trimming shortened V by 4 bases and J by 7 bases, and 11 bases separated the two germline ends. CDR3 size: 14 residues. CDR3 amino acids: CASSPAGANSPLHF. CDR3 nucleotide sequence: TGCGCCAGCAGCCCTGCTGGAGCAAATTCACCCCTCCACTTT.

The chain links TRBV5-1 to TRBJ2-7, with TRBD2 identical over 10 bases. CDR1 and CDR2 from the germline V gene are SGHRS and YFSETQ. The CDR3 consists of 16 residues. The V gene end was trimmed by 4 bases and the J gene end by 5 bases; junction bases not matched to a gene: 12. CDR3 coding DNA: TGCGCCAGCAGCCGGGGGGGACTAGCGACGCACAACGAGCAGTACTTC. This sequence encodes CASSRGGLATHNEQYF.

This clone was recorded a few times. The chain uses TRBV29-1 and TRBJ1-3; D remains unclear. V lost 0 bases and J lost 3, with 21 bases in between. The CDR3 totals 18 residues. Germline V gene data show CDR1 as SQVTM and CDR2 as ANQGSEA. The CDR3 is CSVEEGDPDRGYGNTIYF. DNA for the CDR3: TGCAGCGTTGAAGAGGGAGACCCAGATCGGGGATATGGAAACACCATATATTTT.

The chain joins TRBV18 to TRBJ1-5; D not certain. The V end was cut by 4 bases, the J end by 9 bases, with 16 bases between. Germline CDR1 is KGHSH and CDR2 is LQKENI. The CDR3 length is 14 residues. CDR3: CASSRGGGGGPQHF. The DNA of the CDR3 is TGTGCCAGCTCACGGGGTGGAGGAGGTGGGCCCCAGCATTTT.

The CDR3 DNA follows: TGTGCCAGCAGTGGCTGGACAGGGATAGACTATGGCTACACCTTC. This gives the protein CASSGWTGIDYGYTF. The genes are TRBV25-1 and TRBJ1-2, with 8 nucleotides matching TRBD1. The germline gives CDR1 MGHDK, CDR2 SYGVNS. The ends lost 4 bases at V and 3 bases at J; junction bases unmatched: 7. The CDR3 runs 15 residues.

The rearrangement joins TRBV2 to TRBJ2-1; D remains ambiguous. This CDR3 comprises 14 residues. Trimming took off 4 bases at V and 8 bases at J, with 15 bases between the two ends. Germline CDR1 SNHLY, CDR2 FYNNEI. CDR3 in amino acids: CASSVRGLWDEQFF. CDR3 coding DNA: TGTGCCAGCAGTGTTAGAGGCCTATGGGATGAGCAGTTCTTC.

The chain uses TRBV18 and TRBJ1-4; unclear D gene. Looked up from germline, CDR1 is KGHSH and CDR2 is LQKENI. CDR3 length: 14 amino acids. Trimming took 1 base from V and 2 from J, leaving 5 bases between them. The CDR3 is CASSPRETNEKLFF. The CDR3, as DNA: TGTGCCAGCTCACCACGGGAGACTAATGAAAAACTGTTTTTT.

The rearrangement links TRBV4-2 to TRBJ2-3, with TRBD2 matching over 8 bases. CDR1 and CDR2 from the germline V gene are LGHNA and YNFKEQ. The CDR3 has 17 residues. V lost 1 base and J lost 3; bases outside the gene matches: 9. CDR3 amino acids: CASSQGPSGSSTDTQYF. In nucleotides, the CDR3 is TGTGCCAGCAGCCAAGGCCCCAGCGGGAGCTCAACAGATACGCAGTATTTT.

The DNA for the CDR3 is TGCGCCAGCAGCTTGGAGGGCGGGACTAGGGCTACTGAGCAGTTCTTC. Translation: CASSLEGGTRATEQFF. This chain links TRBV5-1 with TRBJ2-1; 8 bases agree with TRBD2. V lost 0 bases, J lost 9 bases, and 11 bases stayed unmatched. Germline V CDR1 and CDR2: SGHRS, YFSETQ. The CDR3 sequence is 16 residues long.

V usage is TRBV3-1 (or the pseudogene TRBV3-2) and J usage is TRBJ2-1; 7 bases line up with TRBD1. Germline CDR1 is LGHDT and CDR2 is YNNKEL (reference sequence). The CDR3 is 12 amino acids. The ends lost 4 bases at V and 12 bases at J; junction bases unmatched: 6. CDR3 nucleotide sequence: TGTGCCAGCAGCCTATCAGGGGGAAGGCAGTTCTTC. Protein sequence: CASSLSGGRQFF.

This clone has just a few counts. This chain uses TRBV6-5 with TRBJ2-7, with D maybe TRBD2 (6 bases). V shed 2 bases and J shed 3 bases, with 17 bases lying between them. Germline V gene data show CDR1 as MNHEY and CDR2 as SVGAGI. The CDR3 loop spans 16 amino acids. CDR3 amino acids: CASSYGEASSVYEQYF. The DNA of the CDR3 is TGTGCCAGCAGTTACGGGGAGGCTAGCTCGGTCTACGAGCAGTACTTC.

The V gene is TRBV6-5, the J gene TRBJ2-7; 7 bases agree with TRBD2. Trimming took 8 bases from V and 3 from J; bases not matched to a gene: 7. CDR1 MNHEY and CDR2 SVGAGI come from the germline V gene. The CDR3 contains 13 residues. DNA of the CDR3: TGTGCCAGCGCCAGGACTAGTTACTACGAGCAGTACTTC. Residues: CASARTSYYEQYF.

This sequence joins TRBV28 and TRBJ1-4; D unclear. The CDR3 sequence is 18 residues long. Germline V gene lookup returns CDR1 MDHEN and CDR2 SYDVKM. With 2 bases removed from V and 4 bases from J, the gap between germline ends came to 20 bases. The CDR3 loop is CASSLISGSGRLNEKLFF. The CDR3 nucleotides read TGTGCCAGCAGTTTAATCTCGGGGTCAGGCAGACTTAATGAAAAACTGTTTTTT.

The gene calls are TRBV19 and TRBJ1-4; possible D gene TRBD1, 5 bases. The V gene's germline CDR1 is LNHDA and CDR2 SQIVND (reference sequence). Trimming took 5 bases from V and 4 from J, leaving 14 bases between them. This CDR3 spans 15 amino acids. CDR3 in amino acids: CASSLGQRDNEKLFF. The CDR3 region has the DNA TGTGCCAGTAGTCTAGGACAACGGGATAATGAAAAACTGTTTTTT. The whole variable domain, filled in from reference TRBV19 and TRBJ1-4, reads DGGITQSPKYLFRKEGQNVTLSCEQNLNHDAMYWYRQDPGQGLRLIYYSQIVNDFQKGDIAEGYSVSREKKESFPLTVTSAQKNPTAFYLCASSLGQRDNEKLFFGSGTQLSVL.

The gene calls are TRBV5-1 and TRBJ1-5; a possible D gene is TRBD1 (5 bases). The CDR3 loop spans 16 amino acids. Trimming removed 1 base from V and 5 bases from J, with 16 bases in between. Germline lookup yields CDR1 SGHRS and CDR2 YFSETQ. The DNA of the CDR3 is TGCGCCAGCAGCTTGCCCGGGCAGGACATCGATCAGCCCCAGCATTTT. Translation: CASSLPGQDIDQPQHF. Full variable domain (outside the CDR3, taken from reference TRBV5-1 and TRBJ1-5): KAGVTQTPRYLIKTRGQQVTLSCSPISGHRSVSWYQQTPGQGLQFLFEYFSETQRNKGNFPGRFSGRQFSNSRSEMNVSTLELGDSALYLCASSLPGQDIDQPQHFGDGTRLSIL.

The chain combines TRBV19 with TRBJ2-1, with D perhaps matching TRBD2 (6 bases). The CDR3 sequence is 15 residues long. Germline-derived CDR1 and CDR2 are LNHDA and SQIVND (reference sequence). V was cut by 5 bases and J by 8 bases, with 19 bases left in between. This CDR3 is CASSYWRDRADEQFF. The DNA of the CDR3 is TGTGCCAGTAGTTATTGGAGGGACCGGGCCGATGAGCAGTTCTTC.

This chain joins TRBV13 and TRBJ1-4; 7 bases agree with TRBD1. Germline V gene lookup returns CDR1 PRHDT and CDR2 FYEKMQ (reference sequence). This CDR3 has 18 amino acids. Trimming took 5 bases from V and 5 from J; bases not matched to a gene: 17. The DNA of the CDR3 is TGTGCCAGCAGCCGAAGTCCCGGGACAGTCGGAGACAATGAAAAACTGTTTTTT. Residues: CASSRSPGTVGDNEKLFF.

CDR3 region: CATSEYTGAAGETQYF. The CDR3, as DNA: TGTGCCACCAGTGAATACACAGGGGCGGCGGGAGAGACCCAGTACTTC. This chain joins TRBV24-1 and TRBJ2-5; 7 nucleotides agree with TRBD1. Looked up from germline, CDR1 is KGHDR and CDR2 is SFDVKD. J was trimmed by 4 bases and V by 4 bases; bases with no gene match: 11. The CDR3 is 16 residues long.

The chain couples TRBV7-9 to TRBJ2-5; possible D gene TRBD2, 5 bases. CDR1 is SEHNR and CDR2 is FQNEAQ in the germline V gene (reference sequence). The CDR3 has 14 amino acids. V lost 5 bases and J lost 1, with 11 bases in between. The CDR3 protein is CASSRGGSQETQYF. The CDR3 DNA reads as TGTGCCAGCAGCCGCGGAGGATCCCAAGAGACCCAGTACTTC.

Only one count was recorded for this clone. The rearrangement uses TRBV5-6 and TRBJ2-2; D is perhaps TRBD1 (6 bases). The CDR3 extends over 14 amino acids. The V end was cut by 1 base, the J end by 6 bases, with 10 bases between. CDR1 SGHDT and CDR2 YYEEEE come from the germline V gene. CDR3 nucleotide sequence: TGTGCCAGCAGCTTGATCTCAGGGGCCGGGGAGCTGTTTTTT. Protein: CASSLISGAGELFF.

The chain carries TRBV11-2 and TRBJ2-1, with D possibly matching TRBD2 (6 bases). Germline V lookup: CDR1 SGHAT, CDR2 FQNNGV. The V and J ends lost 4 bases and 6 bases respectively, with 10 bases between them. The CDR3 has 13 amino acids. CDR3 nucleotide sequence: TGTGCCAGCAGCTCGGGACTTTTCAATGAGCAGTTCTTC. It translates to CASSSGLFNEQFF.

In this sample, this clone turned up once. The V and J genes are TRBV12-5 and TRBJ2-6; a possible D gene is TRBD1 (5 bases). Trimming pared 6 bases from V and 4 bases from J, leaving 10 bases between. The CDR3 spans 14 residues. Germline V gene sequence: CDR1 LGHNT, CDR2 FRNRAP. The CDR3 coding sequence is TGTGCTAGTGGCCAGGGTTCCGGGGCCAACGTCCTGACTTTC. Amino acid sequence: CASGQGSGANVLTF.

J is TRBJ2-3 and V is TRBV5-1; maybe TRBD1 (6 bases). Germline V gene lookup returns CDR1 SGHRS and CDR2 YFSETQ. V lost 4 bases to trimming and J lost 4 bases, with 7 bases between them. The CDR3 has 12 residues. CDR3 sequence (DNA): TGCGCCAGCAGCACAGGGTCAGATACGCAGTATTTT. Translation: CASSTGSDTQYF.

The chain uses TRBV27 and TRBJ1-5; a weak D match, TRBD1 (5 bases). Per the germline V gene, CDR1 is MNHEY and CDR2 is SMNVEV (reference sequence). The CDR3 is 16 residues long. The ends were cut back, 1 base at V and 6 bases at J, with 16 bases in the middle. CDR3 coding DNA: TGTGCCAGCAGTTTATATGCGGGGGAGGGAGGTCAGCCCCAGCATTTT. As protein: CASSLYAGEGGQPQHF.

The CDR3 nucleotides are TGTGCCAGCAGCTTAGGGGAGAAATGGGGGGAGCCCCAGCATTTT. Translation gives CASSLGEKWGEPQHF. The chain joins TRBV7-9 to TRBJ1-5; a possible D gene is TRBD1 (5 bases). Trimming removed 1 base from V and 8 bases from J, with 15 bases in between. Germline CDR1 and CDR2: SEHNR and FQNEAQ (reference sequence). The CDR3 sequence is 15 residues long.

This clone was detected once. J is TRBJ2-3 and V is TRBV4-2, with D hard to call. The CDR3 runs to 12 residues. Trimming left V 0 bases short and J 8 bases short, with 6 bases between. From germline, CDR1 is LGHNA and CDR2 YNFKEQ. DNA for the CDR3: TGTGCCAGCAGCCAAGATTTGGCTACGCAGTATTTT. Translated, it gives CASSQDLATQYF.

This clone was recorded a few times. This chain uses TRBV18 with TRBJ1-3; TRBD1 matches 8 bases. This CDR3 comprises 18 residues. The ends lost 1 base at V and 2 bases at J; junction bases unmatched: 10. From germline, CDR1 is KGHSH and CDR2 LQKENI. The CDR3 DNA follows: TGTGCCAGCTCACCACAAGACCCCCAGGGGGCGGCTGGAAACACCATATATTTT. Translation gives CASSPQDPQGAAGNTIYF.